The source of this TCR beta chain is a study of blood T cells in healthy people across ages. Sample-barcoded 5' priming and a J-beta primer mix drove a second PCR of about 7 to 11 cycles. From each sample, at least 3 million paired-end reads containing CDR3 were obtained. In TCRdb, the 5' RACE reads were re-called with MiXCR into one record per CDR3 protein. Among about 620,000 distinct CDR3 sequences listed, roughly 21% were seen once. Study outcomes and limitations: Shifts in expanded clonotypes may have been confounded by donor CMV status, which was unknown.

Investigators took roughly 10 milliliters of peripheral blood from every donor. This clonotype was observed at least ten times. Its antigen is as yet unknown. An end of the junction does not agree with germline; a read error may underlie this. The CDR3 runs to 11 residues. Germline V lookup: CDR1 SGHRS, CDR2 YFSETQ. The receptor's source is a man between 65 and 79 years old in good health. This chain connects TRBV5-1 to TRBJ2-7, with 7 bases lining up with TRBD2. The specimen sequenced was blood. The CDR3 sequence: CASSLAGEQYF. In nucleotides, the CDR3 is TGTGCCAGCAGTTTAGCGGGCGAGCAGTACTTC. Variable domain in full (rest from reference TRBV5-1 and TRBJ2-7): KAGVTQTPRYLIKTRGQQVTLSCSPISGHRSVSWYQQTPGQGLQFLFEYFSETQRNKGNFPGRFSGRQFSNSRSEMNVSTLELGDSALYLCASSLAGEQYFGPGTRLTVT.